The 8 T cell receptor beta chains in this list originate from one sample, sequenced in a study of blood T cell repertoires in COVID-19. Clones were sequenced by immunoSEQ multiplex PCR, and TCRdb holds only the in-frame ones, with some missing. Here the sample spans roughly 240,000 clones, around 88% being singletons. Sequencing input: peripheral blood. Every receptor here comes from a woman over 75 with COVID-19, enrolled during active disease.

CDR3: CASTPYGGVSGYTF. Written as DNA, the CDR3 is TGTGCCAGCACCCCATACGGAGGGGTGAGTGGCTACACCTTC. V is TRBV6-5 and J is TRBJ1-2, with D possibly TRBD1 on 5 matching bases. Germline loops: CDR1 MNHEY, CDR2 SVGAGI. The CDR3 length is 14 residues. The germline V and J ends were trimmed by 7 bases and 7 bases, with 19 bases remaining between them.

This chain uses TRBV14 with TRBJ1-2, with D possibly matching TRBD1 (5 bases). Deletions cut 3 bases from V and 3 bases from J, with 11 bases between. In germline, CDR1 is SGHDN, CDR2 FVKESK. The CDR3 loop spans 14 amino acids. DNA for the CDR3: TGTGCCAGCAGCCAGTTTACAGGCGACTATGGCTACACCTTC. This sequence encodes CASSQFTGDYGYTF.

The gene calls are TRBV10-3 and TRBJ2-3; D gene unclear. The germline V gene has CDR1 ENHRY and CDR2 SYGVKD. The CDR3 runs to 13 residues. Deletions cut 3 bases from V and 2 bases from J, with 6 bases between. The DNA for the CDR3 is TGTGCCATCAGTGAACAAGTCACAGATACGCAGTATTTT. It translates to CAISEQVTDTQYF.

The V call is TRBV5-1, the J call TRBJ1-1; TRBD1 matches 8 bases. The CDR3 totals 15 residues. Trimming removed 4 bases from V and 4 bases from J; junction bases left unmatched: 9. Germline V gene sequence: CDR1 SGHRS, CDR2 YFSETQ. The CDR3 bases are TGCGCCAGCAGCCCCGGCCCGGGACAGGTCACTGAAGCTTTCTTT. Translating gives CASSPGPGQVTEAFF.

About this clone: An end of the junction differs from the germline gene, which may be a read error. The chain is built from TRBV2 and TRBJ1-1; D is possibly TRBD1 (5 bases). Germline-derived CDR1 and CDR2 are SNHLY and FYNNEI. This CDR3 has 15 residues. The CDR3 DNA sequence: TGTGCCGGCAGTGAACGGGACTTACCGAACACTGAAGCTTTCTTT. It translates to CAGSERDLPNTEAFF.

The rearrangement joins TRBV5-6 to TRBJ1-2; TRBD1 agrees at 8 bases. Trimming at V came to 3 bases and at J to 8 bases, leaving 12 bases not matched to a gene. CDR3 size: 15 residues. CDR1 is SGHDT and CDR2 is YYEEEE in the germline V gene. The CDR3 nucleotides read TGTGCCAGCAGCTGGGGGTCCGGACAGGGTGGCGGCTACACCTTC. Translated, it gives CASSWGSGQGGGYTF.

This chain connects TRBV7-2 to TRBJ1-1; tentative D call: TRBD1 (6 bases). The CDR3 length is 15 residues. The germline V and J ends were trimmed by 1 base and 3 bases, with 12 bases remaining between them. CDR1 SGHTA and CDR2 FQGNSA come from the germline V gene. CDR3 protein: CASSLEQGGYTEAFF. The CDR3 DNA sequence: TGTGCCAGCAGCTTAGAACAGGGTGGGTACACTGAAGCTTTCTTT.

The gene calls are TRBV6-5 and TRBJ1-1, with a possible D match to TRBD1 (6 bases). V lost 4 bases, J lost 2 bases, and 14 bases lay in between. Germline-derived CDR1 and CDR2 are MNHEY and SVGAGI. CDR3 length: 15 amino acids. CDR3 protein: CASSSLSQGNTEAFF. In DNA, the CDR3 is TGTGCCAGCAGTTCCCTCTCACAGGGTAACACTGAAGCTTTCTTT.